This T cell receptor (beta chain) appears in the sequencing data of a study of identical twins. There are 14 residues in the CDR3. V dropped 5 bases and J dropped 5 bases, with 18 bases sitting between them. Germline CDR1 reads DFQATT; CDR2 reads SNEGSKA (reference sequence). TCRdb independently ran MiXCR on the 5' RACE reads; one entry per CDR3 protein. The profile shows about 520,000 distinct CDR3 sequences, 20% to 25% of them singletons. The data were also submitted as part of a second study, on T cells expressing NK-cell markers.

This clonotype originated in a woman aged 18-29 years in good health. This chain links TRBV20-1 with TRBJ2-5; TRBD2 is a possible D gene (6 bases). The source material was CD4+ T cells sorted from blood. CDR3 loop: CSALTSRGGETQYF. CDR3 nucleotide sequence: TGCAGTGCTCTTACCAGCAGAGGAGGGGAGACCCAGTACTTC.